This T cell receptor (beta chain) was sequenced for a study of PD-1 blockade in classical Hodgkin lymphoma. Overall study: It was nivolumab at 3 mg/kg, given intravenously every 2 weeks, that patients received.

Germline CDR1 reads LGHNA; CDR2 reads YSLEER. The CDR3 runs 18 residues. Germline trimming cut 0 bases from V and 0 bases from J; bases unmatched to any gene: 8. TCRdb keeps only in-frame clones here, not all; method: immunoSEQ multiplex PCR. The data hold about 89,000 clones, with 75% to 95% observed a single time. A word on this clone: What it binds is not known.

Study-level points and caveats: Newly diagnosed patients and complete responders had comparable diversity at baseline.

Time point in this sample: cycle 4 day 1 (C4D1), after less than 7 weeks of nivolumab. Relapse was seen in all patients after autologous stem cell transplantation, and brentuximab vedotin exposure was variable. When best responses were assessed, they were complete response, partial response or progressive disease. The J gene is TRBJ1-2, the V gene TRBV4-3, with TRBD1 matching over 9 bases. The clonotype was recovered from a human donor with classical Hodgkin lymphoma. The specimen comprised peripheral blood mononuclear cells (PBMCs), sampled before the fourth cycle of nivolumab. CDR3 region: CASSQDTGGAWPNYGYTF. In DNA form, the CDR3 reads TGCGCCAGCAGCCAAGATACAGGGGGCGCTTGGCCTAACTATGGCTACACCTTC.